This is a list of T cell receptor beta chains from one sample in a study of identical twins. TCRdb re-derived calls from the 5' RACE reads in MiXCR, one entry per CDR3 protein. The sample records about 530,000 distinct CDR3 sequences, 15% being singletons. These data also formed part of another study, on yellow fever vaccine responses in identical twins.

Sequencing used CD4+ T cells sorted from blood. Source of these receptors: a woman aged 18-29 years in good health. Both conserved end residues are part of each CDR3. A D gene is named only where the DNA matches it firmly. Clone size is not always given. Where it is, it says once, few, many or a class for expanded clones.

length	J	D	size	V	CDR3	DNA
14	TRBJ2-5	NA	few	TRBV20-1	CSAKGPGTEETQYF	TGCAGTGCTAAAGGGCCCGGGACTGAAGAGACCCAGTACTTC
13	TRBJ2-3	NA	few	TRBV5-1	CASRGFGADTQYF	TGCGCCAGCAGGGGTTTTGGGGCAGATACGCAGTATTTT
15	TRBJ1-4	TRBD1	many	TRBV3-1	CASSQYRGTNEKLFF	TGTGCCAGCAGCCAGTACAGGGGAACTAATGAAAAACTGTTTTTT
12	TRBJ2-7	NA	NA	TRBV2	CASSAPPYEQYF	TGTGCCAGCAGTGCCCCGCCCTACGAGCAGTACTTC
12	TRBJ2-3	TRBD2	many	TRBV12-3/TRBV12-4	CASSRTSGTQYF	TGTGCCAGCAGCAGGACTAGCGGCACGCAGTATTTT
13	TRBJ2-3	NA	NA	TRBV27	CASKGIGRDTQYF	TGTGCCAGCAAGGGAATTGGTAGAGATACGCAGTATTTT
13	TRBJ2-5	NA	many	TRBV7-8	CASSLEKLETQYF	TGTGCCAGCAGCTTAGAGAAGCTGGAGACCCAGTACTTC
14	TRBJ1-5	NA	many	TRBV5-1	CASRLGPGNQPQHF	TGCGCCAGCAGGCTGGGACCGGGGAATCAGCCCCAGCATTTT
18	TRBJ2-1	TRBD2	NA	TRBV3-1	CASSYKDYRLAGYNEQFF	TGTGCCAGCAGCTACAAAGACTACAGACTAGCGGGGTACAATGAGCAGTTCTTC
13	TRBJ1-2	NA	few	TRBV12-3/TRBV12-4	CASSFIRNNGYTF	TGTGCCAGCAGTTTCATCAGGAATAATGGCTACACCTTC
14	TRBJ2-7	TRBD1	NA	TRBV6-2/TRBV6-3	CASSWDRVFGEQYF	TGTGCCAGCAGTTGGGACAGGGTTTTTGGAGAGCAGTACTTC
15	TRBJ2-3	NA	NA	TRBV5-1	CASSSLLGSTDTQYF	TGCGCCAGCAGCTCGTTACTAGGGAGCACAGATACGCAGTATTTT
13	TRBJ1-5	NA	NA	TRBV28	CASSNRVGQPQHF	TGTGCCAGCAGTAACAGGGTGGGGCAGCCCCAGCATTTT
18	TRBJ1-2	NA	once	TRBV4-1	CASSQDWGIQGPNYGYTF	TGCGCCAGCAGCCAAGATTGGGGAATACAGGGTCCCAACTATGGCTACACCTTC
15	TRBJ2-1	NA	few	TRBV12-3/TRBV12-4	CASSRIGAPYNEQFF	TGTGCCAGCAGCCGTATAGGGGCCCCCTACAATGAGCAGTTCTTC
16	TRBJ2-2	NA	few	TRBV7-3	CASSSRGGEANGELFF	TGTGCCAGCAGCTCAAGGGGCGGTGAAGCTAACGGGGAGCTGTTTTTT
13	TRBJ2-3	TRBD2	NA	TRBV20-1	CSGTSGNTDTQYF	TGCAGTGGGACTAGCGGGAACACAGATACGCAGTATTTT
16	TRBJ2-1	TRBD2	many	TRBV10-3	CAISQFPSGGYNEQFF	TGTGCCATCAGTCAATTCCCTAGCGGGGGCTACAATGAGCAGTTCTTC
11	TRBJ2-7	TRBD1	few	TRBV10-3	CAMGQAYEQYF	TGTGCCATGGGACAGGCATACGAGCAGTACTTC
16	TRBJ1-3	TRBD1	many	TRBV7-9	CASLGQGSPGGNTIYF	TGTGCCAGCCTCGGACAGGGATCTCCGGGTGGAAACACCATATATTTT
15	TRBJ2-1	TRBD2	NA	TRBV27	CASIKAGLAGAEQFF	TGTGCCAGCATCAAAGCGGGACTAGCGGGCGCCGAGCAGTTCTTC
15	TRBJ2-1	NA	many	TRBV5-1	CASSLGPGSYNEQFF	TGCGCCAGCAGCTTGGGGCCCGGGAGCTACAATGAGCAGTTCTTC
16	TRBJ2-3	NA	NA	TRBV20-1	CSARGGLAERGDTQYF	TGCAGTGCTAGGGGGGGCCTAGCGGAGCGCGGGGATACGCAGTATTTT
17	TRBJ2-7	NA	once	TRBV18	CASSPQGGSPASLEQYF	TGTGCCAGCTCACCCCAGGGAGGCAGCCCCGCATCCCTCGAGCAGTACTTC
17	TRBJ1-5	NA	few	TRBV10-2	CASSEYGAGSSNQPQHF	TGCGCCAGCAGTGAATACGGGGCAGGGTCTAGCAATCAGCCCCAGCATTTT
15	TRBJ2-7	TRBD1	few	TRBV28	CASSLGTGFYGEQYF	TGTGCCAGCAGCCTTGGGACAGGTTTTTACGGGGAGCAGTACTTC
14	TRBJ2-1	NA	NA	TRBV5-1	CASSSSGLYNEQFF	TGCGCCAGCAGTTCCTCGGGCCTATACAATGAGCAGTTCTTC
14	TRBJ2-5	NA	NA	TRBV15	CATSRGGKWETQYF	TGTGCCACCAGCAGAGGGGGAAAGTGGGAGACCCAGTACTTC